This T cell receptor beta chain was found in a study of T cell clonality in common variable immunodeficiency. The study, taken as a whole, reports: In common variable immunodeficiency, TCR beta chains reportedly carried fewer deletions and N-nucleotide insertions. CVID patient heterogeneity limited repertoire-clinical complication correlations. Fewer TCRbeta clones were shared among CVID subjects than controls. The cause of increased CVID clonality remains unclear without subpopulation sequencing.

Here immunoSEQ multiplex PCR was the method, and the copy in TCRdb shows in-frame clones only, minus some. This sample comprises about 52,000 clones, none seen once only. The sample holds many counts of this clone. Its antigen is currently unknown. The read ends 3 residues shy of where the CDR3 ends; the end is completed using the germline J gene. Per the germline V gene, CDR1 is LNHDA and CDR2 is SQIVND (reference sequence). CDR3 length: 18 amino acids. The germline V and J ends were trimmed by 3 bases and 0 bases, with 15 bases remaining between them. Sequencing was done on a sample of peripheral blood mononuclear cells. This chain connects TRBV19 to TRBJ2-6; possible D gene TRBD1, 6 bases. The TCR sequence derives from a person aged 18-70 years in good health. CDR3 protein: CASSILGKGVSGANVLTF. The sequenced part of the CDR3 DNA is TGTGCCAGTAGTATTCTGGGTAAGGGGGTCTCTGGGGCCAACGTC.